This TCR beta chain was identified in a study of blood T cell repertoires in COVID-19 (dated by TCRdb to the early 2020s). For the wider study: Samples covering the acute and convalescent phases of COVID-19 were provided by collaborators in the United States, Italy and Spain. HLA class I and class II types, where available, came from metadata supplied by the sample provider rather than from assay-based typing. Subjects who had been exposed to COVID-19, were actively infected with it, or had recovered from it provided the deeply sampled blood TCRbeta repertoires that made up the dataset. The repertoires were released in a freely available public database meant as a resource for research on the immune response to SARS-CoV-2. Samples came from the ongoing ImmuneRACE study (first 160 participants) plus 1,254 subjects from 6 global collaborators. The prospective study material was composed of cDNA or gDNA derived from T cells, B-cell-depleted T cells, or PBMCs. The sample metadata nearly always contained a de-identified subject ID, COVID-19 status, age in years and sex.

Each collaborating institution followed its own protocols to collect whole blood in K2EDTA tubes. For TCRbeta analysis, collaborator samples were shipped as frozen whole blood, as isolated PBMCs, or as DNA extracted from either sample type. As concerns this clone: It has no known antigen specificity. No base qualities exist here, and no much larger clone lies one base off it.

Study-wide findings and limitations: How much clinical and demographic metadata was included differed by source and by participant, and the metadata was provided uncurated.

Trimming leaves V shorter by 0 bases and J shorter by 2 bases, with the junction holding 6 bases beyond the gene matches. Via the germline V gene, CDR1 is SGHVS and CDR2 FNYEAQ. Inclusive of the bounding cysteine and phenylalanine, the CDR3 is 16 residues long. Only the CDR3 DNA is retained, 48 bases long and in frame from the first base. TCRbeta CDR3 regions were amplified from genomic DNA using the immunoSEQ Assay, a bias-controlled multiplex PCR. Per the source publication's procedure: Within the assay, amplification of reference gene primers was used to estimate how many nucleated cells each sample contained. To quantify the absolute abundance of each unique TCRbeta CDR3 rearrangement, sequence reads were collapsed and filtered. For each sample, productive Simpson clonality was calculated as the square root of Simpson's diversity index over productive rearrangements. TCRdb holds this immuneACCESS table with in-frame rearrangements only. Some clones are missing; in checked studies, unresolved V genes explain under half, and the rest has no known cause. V and J calls and clone size are copied from that table; D and trimming were computed from the DNA. The sample profile shows about 120,000 clones; about four fifths of them were found once. The biggest ten clones account for more than 9% of the sample.

This sequence uses TRBV7-6 and TRBJ1-1, with 7 bases matching TRBD1. The sequence was collected from a human donor in a cohort sampled during active COVID-19. The sequenced sample was peripheral blood. The nucleotide sequence reads TGTGCCAGCAGCTTAGCCGTCACAGGGGCCAACACTGAAGCTTTCTTT. This gives the protein CASSLAVTGANTEAFF.